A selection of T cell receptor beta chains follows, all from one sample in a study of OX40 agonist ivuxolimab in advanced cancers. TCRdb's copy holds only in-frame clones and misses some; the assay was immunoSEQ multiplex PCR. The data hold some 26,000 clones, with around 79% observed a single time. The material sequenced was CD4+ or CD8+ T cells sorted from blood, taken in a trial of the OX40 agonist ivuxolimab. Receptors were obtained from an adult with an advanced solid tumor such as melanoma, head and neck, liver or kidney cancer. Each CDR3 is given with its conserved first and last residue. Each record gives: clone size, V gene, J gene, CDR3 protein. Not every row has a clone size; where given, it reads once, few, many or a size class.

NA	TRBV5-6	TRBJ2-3	CASSIYRGPGTDTQYF
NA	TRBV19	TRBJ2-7	CASSIKLFYEQYF
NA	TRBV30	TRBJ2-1	CAWSNRGDNEQFF
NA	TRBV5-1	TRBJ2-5	CASSLLGGPEETQYF
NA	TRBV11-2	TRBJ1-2	CASSLLGRDYGYTF
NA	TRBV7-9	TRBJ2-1	CASSLGNEQFF
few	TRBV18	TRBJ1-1	CASSHDRGDTEAFF
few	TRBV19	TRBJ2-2	CASTPSTGSTGELFF
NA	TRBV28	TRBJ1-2	CASSLGQWYGYTF
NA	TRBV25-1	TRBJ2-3	CASGRGQTQYF
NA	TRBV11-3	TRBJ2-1	CASSLAPVNEQFF
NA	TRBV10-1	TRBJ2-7	CASRRGISGVSYEQYF
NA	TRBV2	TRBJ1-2	CASSEVRGWGYTF
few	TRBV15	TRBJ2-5	CATSSLAGETQYF
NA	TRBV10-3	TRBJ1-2	CAIRKNRESYGYTF
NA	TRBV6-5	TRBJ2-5	CASSYGAETQYF
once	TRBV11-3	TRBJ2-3	CASSQGLGKTDTQYF
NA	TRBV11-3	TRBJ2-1	CASSPALSGGDNEQFF
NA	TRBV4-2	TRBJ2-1	CASSPRQGSYNEQFF
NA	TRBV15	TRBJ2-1	CATSTRLAGDEQFF
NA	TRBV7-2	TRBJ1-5	CASSLVAGSQPQHF
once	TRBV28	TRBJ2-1	CASTRGGAGVVEQFF
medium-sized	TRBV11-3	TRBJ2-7	CASSKGQHEQYF
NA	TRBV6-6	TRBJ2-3	CASSIGTSGATDTQYF
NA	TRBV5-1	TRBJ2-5	CASSPGQGEIETQYF
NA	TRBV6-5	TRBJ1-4	CASSYSWLATNEKLFF
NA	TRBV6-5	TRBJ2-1	CASRSSAGNEQFF
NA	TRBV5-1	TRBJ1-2	CASSPLTTGTYGYTF
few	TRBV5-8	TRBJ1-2	CASSFPSGLIYGYTF
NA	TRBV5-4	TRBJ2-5	CASSLRQGGETQYF
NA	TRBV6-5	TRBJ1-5	CASNNRDRGPQHF
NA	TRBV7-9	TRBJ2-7	CATSPLGREEQYF
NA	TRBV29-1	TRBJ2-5	CSVEIQGETQYF
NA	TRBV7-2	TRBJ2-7	CASSSGPPYEQYF
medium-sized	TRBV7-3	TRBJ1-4	CASSLLRNEKLFF
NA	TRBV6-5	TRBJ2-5	CASSRQDRALETQYF
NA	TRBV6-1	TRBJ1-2	CASSERTYYGYTF
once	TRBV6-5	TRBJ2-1	CASSLAGRGEQFF
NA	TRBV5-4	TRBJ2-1	CASTLGDRGLSEQFF
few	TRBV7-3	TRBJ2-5	CASSLNGAFQEAQYF
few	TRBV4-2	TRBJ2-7	CASSLGRLNEQYF
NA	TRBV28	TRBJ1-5	CASSLRRTGALERPQHF
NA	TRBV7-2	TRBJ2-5	CASSPQETQYF
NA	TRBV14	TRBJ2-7	CASSQLGLSGGYEQYF
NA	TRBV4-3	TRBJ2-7	CASSATSSGYEQYF
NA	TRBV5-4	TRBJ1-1	CASSGGQYFTEAFF
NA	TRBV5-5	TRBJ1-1	CASSLTGATEAFF
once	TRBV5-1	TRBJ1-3	CASSGGFQGNTIYF
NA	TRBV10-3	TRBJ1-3	CAIKSSGSGNTIYF
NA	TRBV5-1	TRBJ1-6	CASSLAWQGGGSPLHF
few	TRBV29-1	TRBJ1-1	CSVEGESYEAFF